A selection of T cell receptor beta chains follows, all from one sample in a study of shared clonotypes between healthy human individuals. Only in-frame clones appear in the TCRdb table, and some are missing; sequencing was by immunoSEQ multiplex PCR. Here the sample spans 950,000 to 1,100,000 clones, 70% to 80% being singletons. Material: memory CD4+ T cells from PBMCs. Every receptor here comes from a man younger than 30 in good health. Some clones in this sample may be carry-over from other donors' samples. The CDR3 runs from the conserved cysteine through the conserved F or W. Each record gives: CDR3 protein, CDR3 DNA, clone size, J gene, D gene, V gene. D genes are given only for firm matches. The size field is filled for only some rows; it gives once, few, many or a size class.

CAIRPTGRAYEQYF,TGTGCCATCAGACCGACAGGGAGGGCCTACGAGCAGTACTTC,NA,TRBJ2-7,NA,TRBV10-3
CASSLQGIEAFF,TGTGCCAGCAGTTTGCAGGGAATTGAAGCTTTCTTT,once,TRBJ1-1,NA,TRBV28
CASSLARQGLGGANVLTF,TGTGCCAGCAGTCTCGCTCGACAGGGGCTGGGGGGGGCCAACGTCCTGACTTTC,NA,TRBJ2-6,TRBD1,TRBV27
CASRLQGRAGDIQYF,TGTGCCAGCAGACTACAGGGTCGGGCGGGAGACATTCAGTACTTC,once,TRBJ2-4,NA,TRBV13
CATSRASSGKLFF,TGTGCCACCAGCAGAGCGAGTAGCGGAAAACTGTTTTTT,NA,TRBJ1-4,NA,TRBV15
CASSVGGSWGETQYF,TGTGCCAGCAGCGTAGGGGGAAGTTGGGGAGAGACGCAGTATTTT,NA,TRBJ2-3,NA,TRBV9
CASSQDTRGRLNSPLHF,TGCGCCAGCAGCCAGGATACAAGGGGCCGGCTGAATTCACCCCTCCACTTT,few,TRBJ1-6,NA,TRBV4-1
CSVLDNNQPQHF,TGCAGCGTTTTAGATAACAATCAGCCCCAGCATTTT,NA,TRBJ1-5,NA,TRBV29-1
CASSSPSSPSTDTQYF,TGTGCCAGCAGCTCCCCATCCAGCCCTAGCACAGATACGCAGTATTTT,many,TRBJ2-3,NA,TRBV27
CASSPANANTGELFF,TGTGCCAGCAGCCCCGCGAATGCGAACACCGGGGAGCTGTTTTTT,NA,TRBJ2-2,NA,TRBV7-3
CASSHGLVGGELFF,TGTGCCAGCAGCCACGGACTAGTTGGCGGGGAGCTGTTTTTT,once,TRBJ2-2,TRBD2,TRBV14
CARSYGGSNQPQHF,TGTGCCAGAAGCTACGGCGGCAGCAATCAGCCCCAGCATTTT,NA,TRBJ1-5,NA,TRBV5-3
CASSFRWDEQFF,TGTGCCAGCAGTTTCCGGTGGGATGAGCAGTTCTTC,NA,TRBJ2-1,NA,TRBV28
CASSLPEKTQYF,TGTGCCAGCAGTCTCCCGGAGAAGACCCAGTACTTC,NA,TRBJ2-5,NA,TRBV7-2
CATKTRSGGRETQYF,TGTGCCACAAAGACCAGGTCAGGGGGAAGAGAGACCCAGTACTTC,NA,TRBJ2-5,TRBD1,TRBV6-1
CASSRGDRSYGYTF,TGTGCCAGCAGTCGAGGAGACAGGAGCTATGGCTACACCTTC,NA,TRBJ1-2,NA,TRBV27
CASSLEGHQNTEAFF,TGTGCCAGCAGCTTAGAGGGACACCAGAACACTGAAGCTTTCTTT,NA,TRBJ1-1,NA,TRBV7-6
CASSQDSRYGTEAFF,TGCGCCAGCAGCCAAGATTCCCGCTACGGCACTGAAGCTTTCTTT,NA,TRBJ1-1,NA,TRBV4-1
CASSRPTGGAGGYTF,TGTGCCAGCAGCAGACCGACAGGGGGCGCGGGTGGCTACACCTTC,NA,TRBJ1-2,TRBD1,TRBV14
CASSKTRPGQGSNEQFF,TGTGCCAGCAGCAAAACACGACCGGGACAGGGAAGCAATGAGCAGTTCTTC,NA,TRBJ2-1,TRBD1,TRBV7-6
CASSRQGSSKRGELFF,TGTGCCAGCAGTAGACAGGGCTCCTCGAAACGCGGGGAGCTGTTTTTT,NA,TRBJ2-2,TRBD1,TRBV27
CATSRRQGDEAFF,TGTGCCACCAGCAGACGACAGGGCGATGAAGCTTTCTTT,few,TRBJ1-1,TRBD1,TRBV15
CASRGYAEAFF,TGTGCCAGCAGGGGCTATGCTGAAGCTTTCTTT,once,TRBJ1-1,NA,TRBV11-2
CASTSLGQGNQPQHF,TGTGCCAGCACCAGTTTGGGACAGGGGAATCAGCCCCAGCATTTT,few,TRBJ1-5,TRBD1,TRBV28
CASSQEIGTREHTQYF,TGTGCCAGCAGCCAAGAAATAGGGACGAGGGAACATACGCAGTATTTT,NA,TRBJ2-3,NA,TRBV4-2
CASSSLDRSYNEQFF,TGCGCCAGCAGCTCTTTGGACAGGTCCTACAATGAGCAGTTCTTC,NA,TRBJ2-1,TRBD1,TRBV5-1
CASSWEFVLSNTGELFF,TGTGCCAGCAGCTGGGAATTCGTCCTTTCGAACACCGGGGAGCTGTTTTTT,NA,TRBJ2-2,NA,TRBV11-2
CASSFRPDLQFF,TGTGCCAGCAGTTTTCGCCCGGACTTACAGTTCTTC,NA,TRBJ2-1,NA,TRBV27
CASSLDYDYEKLFF,TGTGCCAGCAGCCTCGACTATGACTATGAAAAACTGTTTTTT,NA,TRBJ1-4,NA,TRBV11-2
CASTSAGGTYRSYNEQFF,TGTGCCAGCACGTCGGCGGGAGGAACCTACCGCTCCTACAATGAGCAGTTCTTC,NA,TRBJ2-1,TRBD2,TRBV28
CSAGGSLRGLF,TGCAGTGCTGGCGGGAGCCTCCGAGGTCTCTTC,many,TRBJ2-1,TRBD2,TRBV20-1
CASSERRDSHYNEQFF,TGTGCCAGCAGTGAGCGCCGGGACAGCCACTACAATGAGCAGTTCTTC,NA,TRBJ2-1,TRBD1,TRBV25-1
CASSSRGYQETQYF,TGTGCCAGCAGCTCTCGCGGGTACCAAGAGACCCAGTACTTC,NA,TRBJ2-5,NA,TRBV7-8
CARSPNLTSGTNYEQYF,TGTGCCAGAAGCCCAAACTTGACTAGCGGGACCAACTACGAGCAGTACTTC,NA,TRBJ2-7,TRBD2,TRBV5-3
CASSPPWFPGRKNIQYF,TGTGCCAGCAGCCCGCCCTGGTTTCCAGGGCGCAAAAACATTCAGTACTTC,NA,TRBJ2-4,NA,TRBV11-2
CSAAQYGYTF,TGCAGTGCTGCCCAATATGGCTACACCTTC,NA,TRBJ1-2,NA,TRBV20-1
CASSLVSGSNQPQHF,TGTGCCAGCAGCTTAGTATCGGGTAGCAATCAGCCCCAGCATTTT,NA,TRBJ1-5,NA,TRBV7-2
CASSIGPISTPNQPQHF,TGCGCCAGCAGCATTGGCCCCATATCAACCCCCAATCAGCCCCAGCATTTT,NA,TRBJ1-5,NA,TRBV5-1
CASTPSGSSYNEQFF,TGTGCCAGCACCCCTAGCGGAAGCTCCTACAATGAGCAGTTCTTC,NA,TRBJ2-1,TRBD2,TRBV9
CASSAQTGGFHFNQPQHF,TGTGCCAGCAGTGCCCAGACAGGGGGCTTTCATTTCAATCAGCCCCAGCATTTT,NA,TRBJ1-5,TRBD1,TRBV6-1
CASSFDYTGELFF,TGTGCCAGCAGCTTTGATTACACCGGGGAGCTGTTTTTT,few,TRBJ2-2,NA,TRBV7-9
CASSSRTVNQPQHF,TGTGCCAGCAGCTCCCGGACTGTGAATCAGCCCCAGCATTTT,many,TRBJ1-5,NA,TRBV7-8